These T cell receptor beta chains were read from a single sample in a study of shared clonotypes between healthy human individuals. Some clones are missing from TCRdb's copy, which holds only in-frame ones; the method was immunoSEQ multiplex PCR. In the table there are some 1,600,000 clones, 95% to 99% of which are singletons. The sample consisted of naive CD4+ T cells sorted from blood. The receptor set was obtained from a man aged 25 to 40 in good health. The CDR3 runs from the conserved cysteine through the conserved F or W. Each record gives: V gene, J gene, clone size, D gene, CDR3 DNA, CDR3 protein. D genes are given only for firm matches. Clone size is shown for a subset of rows, as once, few, many or a class of expanded clone.

v_gene: TRBV2; j_gene: TRBJ1-4; abundance: -; d_gene: -; CDR3nt: TGTGCCAGCTTACCGAGGGAACTGGCGGAAAAACTGTTTTTT; CDR3aa: CASLPRELAEKLFF
v_gene: TRBV18; j_gene: TRBJ1-5; abundance: -; d_gene: TRBD1; CDR3nt: TGTGCCAGCTCACCCCGGGACAGGGGAGGACACGGGCCCCAGCATTTT; CDR3aa: CASSPRDRGGHGPQHF
v_gene: TRBV5-6; j_gene: TRBJ1-1; abundance: -; d_gene: -; CDR3nt: TGTGCCAGCAGCTTGCGGGGGACCGTCACTGAAGCTTTCTTT; CDR3aa: CASSLRGTVTEAFF
v_gene: TRBV7-7; j_gene: TRBJ2-2; abundance: -; d_gene: -; CDR3nt: TGTGCTAGCAGCTTAGACCAATCCGGGGAGCTGTTTTTT; CDR3aa: CASSLDQSGELFF
v_gene: TRBV18; j_gene: TRBJ1-2; abundance: -; d_gene: TRBD1; CDR3nt: TGTGCCAGCTCACCTACCTCGGACAGGATCTATGGCTACACCTTC; CDR3aa: CASSPTSDRIYGYTF
v_gene: TRBV28; j_gene: TRBJ1-1; abundance: -; d_gene: TRBD1; CDR3nt: TGTGCCAGCAGTTTAGTCCGGACAGGGGGAACTGAAGCTTTCTTT; CDR3aa: CASSLVRTGGTEAFF
v_gene: TRBV19; j_gene: TRBJ2-2; abundance: -; d_gene: TRBD2; CDR3nt: TGTGCCAGTAGTATAGGGTGGCTAGCGGGAGGCGCGGGGAACACCGGGGAGCTGTTTTTT; CDR3aa: CASSIGWLAGGAGNTGELFF
v_gene: TRBV5-3; j_gene: TRBJ2-7; abundance: -; d_gene: TRBD1; CDR3nt: TGTGCCAGAAGCTCTACCGGGACAGGGGAATCCTACGAGCAGTACTTC; CDR3aa: CARSSTGTGESYEQYF
v_gene: TRBV5-1; j_gene: TRBJ2-2; abundance: -; d_gene: -; CDR3nt: TGCGCCAGCAGCGCCTTACCCCCGGGGGCGGGAATAACCGGGGAGCTGTTTTTT; CDR3aa: CASSALPPGAGITGELFF
v_gene: TRBV5-1; j_gene: TRBJ1-1; abundance: -; d_gene: -; CDR3nt: TGCGCCAGCAGCTTGGGGTTTGGGAACACTGAAGCTTTCTTT; CDR3aa: CASSLGFGNTEAFF
v_gene: TRBV6-5; j_gene: TRBJ2-7; abundance: -; d_gene: -; CDR3nt: TGTGCCAGCAGCCGGGGACCGACCTCCTACGAGCAGTACTTC; CDR3aa: CASSRGPTSYEQYF
v_gene: TRBV28; j_gene: TRBJ1-2; abundance: -; d_gene: -; CDR3nt: TGTGCCACCATAGCCCCTATCGACCGCCGCTTTACCTTC; CDR3aa: CATIAPIDRRFTF
v_gene: TRBV14; j_gene: TRBJ2-1; abundance: -; d_gene: TRBD2; CDR3nt: TGTGCCAGCAGCCAATATCCGGGACTAGCGGGATTTGAGCAGTTCTTC; CDR3aa: CASSQYPGLAGFEQFF
v_gene: TRBV28; j_gene: TRBJ2-6; abundance: once; d_gene: -; CDR3nt: TGTGCCAGCAGGGCGCACGGGGCTGGGGCCAACGTCCTGACTTTC; CDR3aa: CASRAHGAGANVLTF
v_gene: TRBV7-8; j_gene: TRBJ2-7; abundance: -; d_gene: TRBD2; CDR3nt: TGTGCCAGCAGCCCTACCTCTGGCGGGAGGACCTCCTACGAGCAGTACTTC; CDR3aa: CASSPTSGGRTSYEQYF
v_gene: TRBV7-8; j_gene: TRBJ2-3; abundance: -; d_gene: -; CDR3nt: TGTGCCAGCAGCTTAGACTCGGGAACAGATACGCAGTATTTT; CDR3aa: CASSLDSGTDTQYF
v_gene: TRBV2; j_gene: TRBJ2-7; abundance: -; d_gene: TRBD1; CDR3nt: TGTGCCAGCAGTGAAGTCCCCAGGACAGGCTCCTACGAGCAGTACTTC; CDR3aa: CASSEVPRTGSYEQYF
v_gene: TRBV2; j_gene: TRBJ2-5; abundance: -; d_gene: TRBD2; CDR3nt: TGTGCCAGCAGTGTCAGGACTAGCGGGGGGCGGACCCAGTACTTC; CDR3aa: CASSVRTSGGRTQYF
v_gene: TRBV30; j_gene: TRBJ2-7; abundance: -; d_gene: TRBD1; CDR3nt: TGTGCCTGCTCCCAAGATGGCAGGGGGCCCTCCGAGCAGTACTTC; CDR3aa: CACSQDGRGPSEQYF
v_gene: TRBV5-1; j_gene: TRBJ2-1; abundance: -; d_gene: -; CDR3nt: TGCGCCAGCCGTGAGCAGCCCAACAATGAGCAGTTCTTC; CDR3aa: CASREQPNNEQFF
v_gene: TRBV5-6; j_gene: TRBJ1-4; abundance: -; d_gene: -; CDR3nt: TGTGCCAGCAGCTTTGGTGGGGGAAACCGGGGTCAGCCTAATGAAAAACTGTTTTTT; CDR3aa: CASSFGGGNRGQPNEKLFF
v_gene: TRBV10-3; j_gene: TRBJ2-5; abundance: -; d_gene: -; CDR3nt: TGTGCCATCAGTGAGTTACGGGGAGAGACCCAGTACTTC; CDR3aa: CAISELRGETQYF
v_gene: TRBV13; j_gene: TRBJ2-7; abundance: -; d_gene: -; CDR3nt: TGTGCCAGCAGCCGTCCTAGCTCAGTCGGTGGCTACGAGCAGTACTTC; CDR3aa: CASSRPSSVGGYEQYF
v_gene: TRBV2; j_gene: TRBJ2-7; abundance: -; d_gene: -; CDR3nt: TGTGCCAGCAATTCGCGAGTAAGCTCCTACGAGCAGTACTTC; CDR3aa: CASNSRVSSYEQYF
v_gene: TRBV18; j_gene: TRBJ2-5; abundance: -; d_gene: -; CDR3nt: TGTGCCAGCTCACCACAGGGACAAGAGACCCAGTACTTC; CDR3aa: CASSPQGQETQYF
v_gene: TRBV28; j_gene: TRBJ1-1; abundance: once; d_gene: -; CDR3nt: TGTGCCAGCAGTCCAGGGACGCAGAACACTGAAGCTTTCTTT; CDR3aa: CASSPGTQNTEAFF
v_gene: TRBV28; j_gene: TRBJ2-3; abundance: -; d_gene: TRBD2; CDR3nt: TGTGCCAGCAGAACGACTAGCGAAACGCAGTATTTT; CDR3aa: CASRTTSETQYF
v_gene: TRBV7-6; j_gene: TRBJ2-7; abundance: -; d_gene: -; CDR3nt: TGTGCCAGCAGCTTAGTTGCTGACTACGAGCAGTACTTC; CDR3aa: CASSLVADYEQYF
v_gene: TRBV7-2; j_gene: TRBJ2-1; abundance: -; d_gene: TRBD1; CDR3nt: TGTGCCAGCAGCCCTAGGGGGACAGGGCCTGAGCAGTTCTTC; CDR3aa: CASSPRGTGPEQFF
v_gene: TRBV6-6; j_gene: TRBJ2-7; abundance: -; d_gene: TRBD1; CDR3nt: TGTGCCAGCAGTAAAAACAGGGGATCCTACGAGCAGTACTTC; CDR3aa: CASSKNRGSYEQYF
v_gene: TRBV28; j_gene: TRBJ1-2; abundance: -; d_gene: TRBD1; CDR3nt: TGTGCCAGCAGTTTCGACAGGGTGAGTGGCTACACCTTC; CDR3aa: CASSFDRVSGYTF
v_gene: TRBV11-3; j_gene: TRBJ2-4; abundance: -; d_gene: -; CDR3nt: TGTGCCAGCAGCTTAGATCCGGCCAGCCAGATTCAGTACTTC; CDR3aa: CASSLDPASQIQYF
v_gene: TRBV7-9; j_gene: TRBJ2-3; abundance: -; d_gene: TRBD1; CDR3nt: TGTGCCAGCAGCCGGACAGGGGGCCACACAGATACGCAGTATTTT; CDR3aa: CASSRTGGHTDTQYF
v_gene: TRBV5-5; j_gene: TRBJ2-7; abundance: once; d_gene: -; CDR3nt: TGTGCCAGCAGCTTTAAGGATAGCTCCTACGAGCAGTACTTC; CDR3aa: CASSFKDSSYEQYF
v_gene: TRBV9; j_gene: TRBJ2-2; abundance: -; d_gene: -; CDR3nt: TGTGCCAGCAGCGTTAGCGGCTGGTCCGGGGCCGGGGAGCTGTTTTTT; CDR3aa: CASSVSGWSGAGELFF
v_gene: TRBV19; j_gene: TRBJ1-1; abundance: -; d_gene: -; CDR3nt: TGTGCCAGTAGTATCTCTACCGATAGGCAGTCTGAAGCTTTCTTT; CDR3aa: CASSISTDRQSEAFF
v_gene: TRBV30; j_gene: TRBJ2-5; abundance: -; d_gene: TRBD2; CDR3nt: TGTGCCTGGATAGCGGGAGGGCAAGAGACCCAGTACTTC; CDR3aa: CAWIAGGQETQYF
v_gene: TRBV13; j_gene: TRBJ2-1; abundance: -; d_gene: TRBD2; CDR3nt: TGTGCCAGCAGCCCCCAAATATTAGCGGGAGTGGACAATGAGCAGTTCTTC; CDR3aa: CASSPQILAGVDNEQFF
v_gene: TRBV4-1; j_gene: TRBJ2-4; abundance: -; d_gene: TRBD2; CDR3nt: TGCGCCAGCAGCCAACCAACTAGCGGGAGGGACAAAAACATTCAGTACTTC; CDR3aa: CASSQPTSGRDKNIQYF
v_gene: TRBV6-1; j_gene: TRBJ2-4; abundance: -; d_gene: -; CDR3nt: TGTGCCAGCAGTGAACCGAGTATAGTTCTAGCCAAAAACATTCAGTACTTC; CDR3aa: CASSEPSIVLAKNIQYF
v_gene: TRBV7-2; j_gene: TRBJ1-1; abundance: -; d_gene: -; CDR3nt: TGTGCCAGCAGCTCGCTCCCGGCGAACACTGAAGCTTTCTTT; CDR3aa: CASSSLPANTEAFF
v_gene: TRBV9; j_gene: TRBJ2-3; abundance: -; d_gene: -; CDR3nt: TGTGCCAGCAGCCCGGGATTCTCAGATACGCAGTATTTT; CDR3aa: CASSPGFSDTQYF
v_gene: TRBV5-1; j_gene: TRBJ2-1; abundance: -; d_gene: TRBD2; CDR3nt: TGCGCCAGCAGCTTTAGCGGGAGGGCCAATAGTGAGCAGTTCTTC; CDR3aa: CASSFSGRANSEQFF
v_gene: TRBV4-2; j_gene: TRBJ2-7; abundance: -; d_gene: TRBD2; CDR3nt: TGTGCCAGCAGCCAAGAAGGACTAGCGGGAGCGCCCGGACCTCTACGAGAGCAGTACTTC; CDR3aa: CASSQEGLAGAPGPLREQYF
v_gene: TRBV7-2; j_gene: TRBJ2-1; abundance: -; d_gene: -; CDR3nt: TGTGCCAGCAGCTTAGCGGCGGGCTCCTACAATGAGCAGTTCTTC; CDR3aa: CASSLAAGSYNEQFF